The clone carrying this TCR beta chain has only a few counts. This sample is part of a study of OX40 agonist ivuxolimab in advanced cancers. Overall study: Antecedent anti-PD-1, anti-PD-L1 or anti-CTLA-4 therapy was permissible, with roughly 36% having received some.

The CDR3 contains 15 residues. With 4 bases removed from V and 1 base from J, the gap between germline ends came to 13 bases. Germline CDR1 is SGHDN and CDR2 is FVKESK. TCRdb's table, derived via immunoSEQ multiplex PCR, lists solely in-frame clones and lacks some. The table has some 75,000 clones, 70% to 90% seen once. This receptor was obtained from an adult with an advanced solid tumor such as melanoma, head and neck, liver or kidney cancer. V usage is TRBV14 and J usage is TRBJ1-1; D ambiguous. The sequences come from CD4+ or CD8+ T cells sorted from blood, collected in a trial of the OX40 agonist ivuxolimab. The CDR3 DNA reads TGTGCCAGCAGCCGTCTTGGTAGACGGAACACTGAAGCTTTCTTT. Protein product: CASSRLGRRNTEAFF.